This T cell receptor (beta chain) was obtained from a study of blood T cells in healthy people across ages. The germline V and J ends were trimmed by 1 base and 3 bases, with 13 bases remaining between them. The CDR3 spans 15 residues. Germline CDR1 reads SGHVS; CDR2 reads FNYEAQ. Study outcomes and limitations: Unsorted PBMC material precluded a definitive naive versus antigen-experienced comparison.

Next came a second PCR, run for roughly 6 to 11 cycles, which used a sample-barcoded 5' primer along with a J-beta primer mix. A single record per CDR3 protein comes from TCRdb applying MiXCR to the 5' RACE reads. The sample has fewer than 2,000,000 distinct CDR3 sequences; roughly 30% are singletons. On this clonotype: Antigen unknown.

The material sequenced was blood. This clonotype was sampled from a woman aged 30 to 39 in good health. The chain links TRBV7-6 to TRBJ2-7; tentatively, D is TRBD1 (6 bases). In DNA, the CDR3 is TGTGCCAGCAGCTTAGAGGCAGGGGACCGCTACGAGCAGTACTTC. Protein product: CASSLEAGDRYEQYF.